This TCR beta chain originates from a study of cytomegalovirus exposure and HLA in healthy donors. Healthy bone marrow donors formed the donor group. Despite likely unrecorded immune exposures, the donors were nominally healthy at the time of sampling. The study ran its PCR with 60 Vbeta and 13 Jbeta primers. The protocol was immunoSEQ multiplex PCR, while the TCRdb copy is restricted to in-frame clones and leaves out a portion. The data hold 110,000 to 150,000 clones, with about four fifths observed a single time. General study findings and limits: Being productive about 90% or about 30% of the time was typical of most TCR beta V segments in an earlier analysis. Reportedly, fewer N-insertions than the approximately 680-donor mean appeared in an Asian-associated ancestry cluster in a later analysis.

In regard to this clone: Its antigen is still unknown.

J was trimmed by 1 base and V by 5 bases; bases with no gene match: 12. Germline CDR1 and CDR2: PRHDT and FYEKMQ (reference sequence). The CDR3 runs 18 residues. The clonotype originates from a woman under 30 in good health and CMV-seropositive. J is TRBJ2-1 and V is TRBV13; 9 positions agree with TRBD2. The sequencing input was PBMCs. The CDR3 nucleotides read TGTGCCAGCAGCCCCCCGGCGGGGGGGCCAGGATCCTACAATGAGCAGTTCTTC. It yields the protein CASSPPAGGPGSYNEQFF. Drawing the rest from reference TRBV13 and TRBJ2-1, the complete variable domain is AAGVIQSPRHLIKEKRETATLKCYPIPRHDTVYWYQQGPGQDPQFLISFYEKMQSDKGSIPDRFSAQQFSDYHSELNMSSLELGDSALYFCASSPPAGGPGSYNEQFFGPGTRLTVL.